This TCR beta chain emerged from a study of blood T cell repertoires in COVID-19. Germline V gene data show CDR1 as MNHEY and CDR2 as SVGEGT. The V and J ends lost 3 bases and 0 bases respectively, with 12 bases between them. The CDR3 length is 15 residues. Authors' processing steps: It was from reference gene primer amplification that nucleated cell counts were estimated. Using immunoSEQ multiplex PCR, the repertoire was profiled, and TCRdb retains in-frame clones only, with some absent. That table is the source of V, J and clone size, and D and trimming were worked out from the DNA. This table has 130,000 to 150,000 clones, 79% appearing once.

Sequencing input: peripheral blood. This sequence was found in a man aged 55-75 years with acute or convalescent COVID-19. V usage is TRBV6-2 or TRBV6-3 and J usage is TRBJ2-7, with D perhaps TRBD1 (5 bases). CDR3: CASSYRQRISYEQYF. The CDR3 coding sequence is TGTGCCAGCAGTTATCGACAGCGAATCTCCTACGAGCAGTACTTC.